The clone carrying this T cell receptor beta chain was observed once. The data stem from a study of T cell repertoires in ileal Crohn's disease. The CDR3 consists of 17 residues. Germline CDR1 and CDR2: LNHDA and SQIVND (reference sequence). V dropped 7 bases and J dropped 3; count of bases not matched to a gene: 14. Generated by immunoSEQ multiplex PCR, the TCRdb table keeps only in-frame clones and is missing some. Of some 16,000 clones listed, roughly 85% are singletons. The chain uses TRBV19 and TRBJ2-3, with 9 bases aligning to TRBD1. The TCR comes from an adult with Crohn's disease. Sequencing was carried out using ileal tissue. The CDR3, as DNA: TGTGCCAGTATAGAAAGACAGGACAGGGGAATGACAGATACGCAGTATTTT. Translating it yields CASIERQDRGMTDTQYF.